The TCR beta chain described here comes from a study of siplizumab effects on memory and regulatory T cells. Study-wide results and caveats: Suppressive activity of Tregs proliferating in siplizumab cultures remained unconfirmed.

The repertoire was sequenced with immunoSEQ multiplex PCR; TCRdb's copy has only in-frame clones and lacks some. The sample holds 56,000 or so clones, around 98% seen once. The V segment lost 0 bases and the J segment 3 bases; nucleotides outside the gene matches: 6. This CDR3 is 17 amino acids long. CDR1 is SGHNT and CDR2 is YYREEE in the germline V gene (reference sequence). As concerns this clone: Its cognate antigen is unknown.

The V gene is TRBV5-4, the J gene TRBJ2-7; TRBD2 matches at 13 bases. Sample: naive CD8+ T cells sorted from blood. The clonotype was recovered from a human donor in good health. DNA of the CDR3: TGTGCCAGCAGCTTGGAAGGACTAGCGGGAGCTTTCTACGAGCAGTACTTC. Its protein is CASSLEGLAGAFYEQYF.